Each of the 6 T cell receptor beta chains below was sequenced from the same sample in a study of memory CD4+ T cells and cytomegalovirus serostatus. The assay was immunoSEQ multiplex PCR, and TCRdb's table has in-frame clones only and misses some. The data hold 46,000 or so clones, with roughly 80% observed a single time. Single viable CD3+CD4+CD8-CD45RO+ cells were sorted as the memory CD4+ T cells. The sample comprised memory CD4+ T cells from blood. These receptor sequences come from an adult in good health and CMV-seronegative.

V and J are TRBV7-2 and TRBJ1-1; D unclear. The CDR3 runs to 12 residues. The germline V gene has CDR1 SGHTA and CDR2 FQGNSA. Trimming stripped 5 bases from V and 7 bases from J, with 11 bases between. The CDR3 here is CASSQRTFEAFF. The CDR3 nucleotides are TGTGCCAGCAGCCAGCGTACCTTTGAAGCTTTCTTT.

The chain is built from TRBV6-1 and TRBJ1-5; 8 positions match TRBD1. CDR1 is MNHNS and CDR2 is SASEGT in the germline V gene. The CDR3 consists of 14 residues. After removal of 5 bases from V and 6 bases from J, the junction contained 6 bases not matched to a gene. The chain's CDR3 is CASSNPGGFQPQHF. CDR3 DNA sequence: TGTGCCAGCAGTAACCCAGGGGGCTTTCAGCCCCAGCATTTT.

This sequence joins TRBV19 and TRBJ1-2; 7 bases align to TRBD1. The CDR3 runs to 13 residues. With 4 bases clipped from V and 6 bases from J, the junction kept 5 bases outside the gene matches. From germline, CDR1 is LNHDA and CDR2 SQIVND (reference sequence). CDR3 sequence reads: CASSRQGVDGYTF. DNA for the CDR3: TGTGCCAGTAGTAGACAGGGCGTCGATGGCTACACCTTC.

The genes are TRBV18 and TRBJ1-2; 8 bases agree with TRBD1. The CDR3 sequence is 14 residues long. The J segment lost 0 bases and the V segment lost 4 bases, leaving 1 base of the junction unmatched. Germline CDR1 reads KGHSH; CDR2 reads LQKENI. CDR3 in DNA: TGTGCCAGCTCACTGGACAGGGCTAACTATGGCTACACCTTC. Encoded protein: CASSLDRANYGYTF.

The CDR3 DNA reads as TGTGCCACCATTAACGGCGGCACTGAAGCTTTCTTT. Translated, it gives CATINGGTEAFF. The rearrangement links TRBV6-5 to TRBJ1-1; no clear D gene. The CDR3 consists of 12 residues. The germline V gene has CDR1 MNHEY and CDR2 SVGAGI. Trimming removed 10 bases from V and 4 bases from J, with 13 bases in between.

The rearrangement uses TRBV5-6 and TRBJ2-1; 8 bases are shared with TRBD2. The CDR3 has 15 residues. Germline assignment: CDR1 SGHDT and CDR2 YYEEEE. V dropped 2 bases and J dropped 4; count of bases not matched to a gene: 5. The DNA of the CDR3 is TGTGCCAGCAGCTTCGGGACTAGTCGGTACAATGAGCAGTTCTTC. Translated, it gives CASSFGTSRYNEQFF. The variable domain in full, with the rest retrieved from reference TRBV5-6 and TRBJ2-1, is DAGVTQSPTHLIKTRGQQVTLRCSPKSGHDTVSWYQQALGQGPQFIFQYYEEEERQRGNFPDRFSGHQFPNYSSELNVNALLLGDSALYLCASSFGTSRYNEQFFGPGTRLTVL.